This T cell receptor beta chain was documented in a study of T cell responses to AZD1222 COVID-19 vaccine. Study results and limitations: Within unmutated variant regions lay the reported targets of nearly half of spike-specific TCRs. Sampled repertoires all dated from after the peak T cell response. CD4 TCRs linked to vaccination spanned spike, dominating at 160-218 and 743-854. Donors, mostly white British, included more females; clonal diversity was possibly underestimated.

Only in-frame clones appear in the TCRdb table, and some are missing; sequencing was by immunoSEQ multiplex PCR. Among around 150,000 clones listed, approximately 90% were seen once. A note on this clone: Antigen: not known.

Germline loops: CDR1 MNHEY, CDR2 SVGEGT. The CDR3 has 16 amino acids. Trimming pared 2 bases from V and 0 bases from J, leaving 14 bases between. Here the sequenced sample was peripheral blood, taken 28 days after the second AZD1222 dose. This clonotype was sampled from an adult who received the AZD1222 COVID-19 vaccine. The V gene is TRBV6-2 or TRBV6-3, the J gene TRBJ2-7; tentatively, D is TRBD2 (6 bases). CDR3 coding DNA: TGTGCCAGCAGTTACGTCGGGACTCCGAGCTCCTACGAGCAGTACTTC. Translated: CASSYVGTPSSYEQYF.